This T cell receptor (beta chain) was recovered during a study of blood T cell repertoires in COVID-19. On the study more broadly: Both acute and convalescent COVID-19 samples were obtained from the United States, Italy and Spain. Nucleic acid was either cDNA or gDNA, and it came from T cells, B-cell-depleted T cells, or PBMCs.

In the authors' methods: Reference gene primer amplification gave nucleated cell count estimates. Clones were read by immunoSEQ multiplex PCR, and TCRdb kept only the in-frame ones, dropping some. Clone size and V and J calls were adopted from that table, with D and trimming inferred from the DNA. The sample contains 200,000 or so clones, around 86% of which appear only once. Sequencing was carried out using peripheral blood. This receptor was identified in a man in his fifties or sixties with acute or convalescent COVID-19.

DNA of the CDR3: TGTGCCAGCAGCCCACACGGACTGTCCTACGAGCAGTACTTC. Translating gives CASSPHGLSYEQYF. The rearrangement links TRBV11-3 to TRBJ2-7; D perhaps matches TRBD2 (5 bases). Deletions cut 5 bases from V and 1 base from J, with 12 bases between. Germline V lookup: CDR1 SGHNT, CDR2 YENEEA. This CDR3 is built from 14 residues.